The entry below gives a single T cell receptor (beta chain) sequence along with its context. Its antigen remains unknown. The data derive from a study of cytomegalovirus exposure and HLA in healthy donors. Findings of the study overall: Earlier analysis looked at TCR beta V segments, and most were productive about 87% or about 30% of the time. TCR beta sequences reportedly predicted most subjects' HLA-A and HLA-B alleles accurately. A later analysis showed that HLA-associated TCR beta chains had undergone more clonal expansion than equally common others.

V shed 5 bases and J shed 1 base, with 12 bases lying between them. Germline V CDR1 and CDR2: LNHDA, SQIVND (reference sequence). The CDR3 is made up of 16 amino acids. PCR amplification relied on 60 Vbeta primers (plus 13 Jbeta primers). Assay: immunoSEQ multiplex PCR; the TCRdb copy retains only in-frame clones and omits some. The sample has 150,000 to 200,000 clones; about 85% are singletons. Sample: PBMCs. The sequence came from a boy aged 2 to 10 in good health and CMV-seronegative. The chain combines TRBV19 with TRBJ1-6; a weak D match, TRBD1 (5 bases). As DNA, the CDR3 is TGTGCCAGTAGTCCGAGGGAGGGGTCCTATAATTCACCCCTCCACTTT. It codes for CASSPREGSYNSPLHF.